The count of the clone carrying this T cell receptor (beta chain) is one. In TCRdb, the 5' RACE reads were re-called with MiXCR into one record per CDR3 protein. The data show approximately 260,000 distinct CDR3 sequences, with about a sixth seen just once and roughly a fifth held by the top ten. This specimen belongs to a study of T-cell memory formation after mild COVID-19. CDR1 is LGHDT, CDR2 YNNKEL, per germline (reference sequence). Unmatched junction bases numbered 5, after V lost 5 bases and J lost 6 bases. This CDR3 region has 13 residues. This sequence was found in a man aged 18 to 35 who had mild COVID-19 (a few samples of this study predate the infection). Cell type and time point are not known. The chain joins TRBV3-1 to TRBJ1-2, with 8 nucleotides matching TRBD1. Input material: PBMCs or a T cell subset sorted from them (not recorded which). This chain's CDR3 is CASSSGGADGYTF. The DNA for the CDR3 is TGTGCCAGCAGCTCAGGGGGCGCGGATGGCTACACCTTC.